This is a list of T cell receptor beta chains from one sample in a study of radiation and T cells in renal cell carcinoma. This table comes from immunoSEQ multiplex PCR, and its TCRdb copy is limited to in-frame clones, with some not included. The sample lists roughly 130,000 clones, 70% to 90% occurring once. The material sequenced was blood, taken from a patient whose treatment included radiotherapy and nephrectomy. The receptors derive from a woman aged 70-85 years with renal cell carcinoma. The CDR3 runs from the conserved cysteine through the conserved F or W. Each record gives: V gene, D gene, J gene, clone size, CDR3 DNA, CDR3 protein. D genes are given only for firm matches. A row's size may be missing; if present it is once, few, many or a size class.

v_call: TRBV28; d_call: .; j_call: TRBJ1-1; clone_size: .; cdr3_nt: TGTGCCAGCAGCGACAGACGAAACACTGAAGCTTTCTTT; cdr3_aa: CASSDRRNTEAFF
v_call: TRBV19; d_call: .; j_call: TRBJ1-4; clone_size: .; cdr3_nt: TGTGCCAGTAGTACGGGGCCGGGGGGCCAGGAAAAACTGTTTTTT; cdr3_aa: CASSTGPGGQEKLFF
v_call: TRBV5-5; d_call: TRBD1; j_call: TRBJ1-5; clone_size: .; cdr3_nt: TGTGCCAGCAGCCTCGACAGGGCTAGCAATCAGCCCCAGCATTTT; cdr3_aa: CASSLDRASNQPQHF
v_call: TRBV5-4; d_call: TRBD1; j_call: TRBJ2-2; clone_size: .; cdr3_nt: TGTGCCAGCAGCGTTAGGACAGGGAGAATGGGAGCCGGGGAGCTGTTTTTT; cdr3_aa: CASSVRTGRMGAGELFF
v_call: TRBV6-6; d_call: .; j_call: TRBJ1-6; clone_size: .; cdr3_nt: TGTGCCAGCTTACAAGGGGGGGGCCGTCAAGATTCACCCCTCCACTTT; cdr3_aa: CASLQGGGRQDSPLHF
v_call: TRBV5-1; d_call: .; j_call: TRBJ1-5; clone_size: .; cdr3_nt: TGCGCCAGCAGCTCTTCGGGGAACCAGCCCCAGCATTTT; cdr3_aa: CASSSSGNQPQHF
v_call: TRBV5-1; d_call: .; j_call: TRBJ2-3; clone_size: .; cdr3_nt: TGCGCCAGCAGCTTGGCCGGGGCTAGCGCGGCAGATACGCAGTATTTT; cdr3_aa: CASSLAGASAADTQYF
v_call: TRBV28; d_call: .; j_call: TRBJ1-6; clone_size: .; cdr3_nt: TGTGCCAGCAGTTCAGACAGAAGCTCCTATAATTCACCCCTCCACTTT; cdr3_aa: CASSSDRSSYNSPLHF
v_call: TRBV7-2; d_call: TRBD2; j_call: TRBJ2-3; clone_size: .; cdr3_nt: TGTGCCAGCAGCTTAGGGGTTAGCGGGGGGGCCGGGACGCAGTATTTT; cdr3_aa: CASSLGVSGGAGTQYF
v_call: TRBV6-6; d_call: .; j_call: TRBJ2-2; clone_size: .; cdr3_nt: TGTGCCAGCAGTTACGGGGGGGCAGGCACCGGGGAGCTGTTTTTT; cdr3_aa: CASSYGGAGTGELFF
v_call: TRBV25-1; d_call: .; j_call: TRBJ2-7; clone_size: .; cdr3_nt: TGTGCCAGCACCAGGAGGGGGGGCGAGCAGTACTTC; cdr3_aa: CASTRRGGEQYF
v_call: TRBV6-5; d_call: .; j_call: TRBJ1-6; clone_size: once; cdr3_nt: TGTGCCAGCAGTAGGAAGGGGATGGGGTCACCCCTCCACTTT; cdr3_aa: CASSRKGMGSPLHF
v_call: TRBV7-9; d_call: .; j_call: TRBJ1-1; clone_size: .; cdr3_nt: TGTGCCAGCAGCTTAGGGGTTGGTTTAAGGGGCACTGAAGCTTTCTTT; cdr3_aa: CASSLGVGLRGTEAFF
v_call: TRBV6-6; d_call: .; j_call: TRBJ2-1; clone_size: .; cdr3_nt: TGTGCCAGCGAGGGTTGGAAGGGCAATGAGCAGTTCTTC; cdr3_aa: CASEGWKGNEQFF
v_call: TRBV5-5; d_call: TRBD2; j_call: TRBJ2-2; clone_size: once; cdr3_nt: TGTGCCAGCAGCTTGGAACCCAGCGGGGGCCTCACCGGGGAGCTGTTTTTT; cdr3_aa: CASSLEPSGGLTGELFF
v_call: TRBV19; d_call: .; j_call: TRBJ1-5; clone_size: .; cdr3_nt: TGTGCCAGTAGTATAGATCGGGCAGGTTTCCTAGGCAATCAGCCCCAGCATTTT; cdr3_aa: CASSIDRAGFLGNQPQHF
v_call: TRBV5-6; d_call: .; j_call: TRBJ1-1; clone_size: .; cdr3_nt: TGTGCCAGCAGCTTGGGAGGGGTGAACACTGAAGCTTTCTTT; cdr3_aa: CASSLGGVNTEAFF
v_call: TRBV30; d_call: .; j_call: TRBJ1-3; clone_size: few; cdr3_nt: TGTGCCTGGAGTCCAGGGCTCTCTGGAAACACCATATATTTT; cdr3_aa: CAWSPGLSGNTIYF
v_call: TRBV5-6; d_call: .; j_call: TRBJ2-7; clone_size: .; cdr3_nt: TGTGCCAGCAGCTTGGGGGCCAGCACCTACGAGCAGTACTTC; cdr3_aa: CASSLGASTYEQYF
v_call: TRBV14; d_call: .; j_call: TRBJ1-2; clone_size: .; cdr3_nt: TGTGCCAGCAGCCAAGAAGGTGCACTCCTTAACTATGGCTACACCTTC; cdr3_aa: CASSQEGALLNYGYTF
v_call: TRBV18; d_call: .; j_call: TRBJ1-1; clone_size: once; cdr3_nt: TGTGCCAGCTCAACCTGGACGGCTGAAGCTTTCTTT; cdr3_aa: CASSTWTAEAFF
v_call: TRBV4-1; d_call: TRBD1; j_call: TRBJ1-1; clone_size: .; cdr3_nt: TGCGCCAGCAGCCAAGGGATCCGGACAGGGGGTACTGAAGCTTTCTTT; cdr3_aa: CASSQGIRTGGTEAFF
v_call: TRBV30; d_call: TRBD1; j_call: TRBJ1-5; clone_size: .; cdr3_nt: TGTGCCTGGAGTACAGGACAGGGGCGAAATAGCAATCAGCCCCAGCATTTT; cdr3_aa: CAWSTGQGRNSNQPQHF
v_call: TRBV10-1; d_call: .; j_call: TRBJ2-1; clone_size: .; cdr3_nt: TGCGCCAGCAGTGATAACTGGGGGAGACCGTCCTACAATGAGCAGTTCTTC; cdr3_aa: CASSDNWGRPSYNEQFF
v_call: TRBV27; d_call: .; j_call: TRBJ1-1; clone_size: .; cdr3_nt: TGTGCCAGCAGTTTAAGCCCCCTCGGGGTCACTGAAGCTTTCTTT; cdr3_aa: CASSLSPLGVTEAFF
v_call: TRBV5-1; d_call: .; j_call: TRBJ1-5; clone_size: once; cdr3_nt: TGCGCCAGCAGCTTGGAAGGATCCCATAGCAATCAGCCCCAGCATTTT; cdr3_aa: CASSLEGSHSNQPQHF
v_call: TRBV19; d_call: TRBD1; j_call: TRBJ1-5; clone_size: .; cdr3_nt: TGTGCCAGTACCCAGGACAGGGGAAGTGGGGAGCAGCCCCAGCATTTT; cdr3_aa: CASTQDRGSGEQPQHF
v_call: TRBV30; d_call: .; j_call: TRBJ1-1; clone_size: few; cdr3_nt: TGTGCCTGGAGTACGGAGACTGAAGCTTTCTTT; cdr3_aa: CAWSTETEAFF
v_call: TRBV9; d_call: TRBD1; j_call: TRBJ1-1; clone_size: few; cdr3_nt: TGTGCCAGCAGCGGACAGGGGAACACTGAAGCTTTCTTT; cdr3_aa: CASSGQGNTEAFF
v_call: TRBV18; d_call: .; j_call: TRBJ2-1; clone_size: .; cdr3_nt: TGTGCCAGCTCACCATCCGGCGGGCAGGGGTACAATGAGCAGTTCTTC; cdr3_aa: CASSPSGGQGYNEQFF
v_call: TRBV5-1; d_call: .; j_call: TRBJ2-2; clone_size: .; cdr3_nt: TGCGCCAGCAGCCTAGCCGGGACCACCGGGGAGCTGTTTTTT; cdr3_aa: CASSLAGTTGELFF